The source of this T cell receptor (beta chain) is a study of cytomegalovirus exposure and HLA in healthy donors. PCR involved 60 Vbeta and 13 Jbeta primers. Sequencing was performed with immunoSEQ multiplex PCR; in TCRdb, only in-frame clones are kept and a portion is missing. The sample comprises 160,000 or so clones, roughly 80% of which are singletons, and under 1.5% rests with the top ten. In germline, CDR1 is LGHNA, CDR2 YNFKEQ. This CDR3 has 12 residues. The trim removed 5 bases at V and 8 bases at J, leaving 4 bases unmatched. Sequenced sample: PBMCs. The chain combines TRBV4-2 with TRBJ1-2, with TRBD1 matching over 8 bases. The TCR originated in a man in his fifties or sixties in good health and CMV-seropositive. CDR3 nucleotide sequence: TGTGCCAGCAGCGACAGGGGTACAGGCTACACCTTC. Its protein is CASSDRGTGYTF.